A selection of T cell receptor beta chains follows, all from one sample in a study of blood T cell repertoires in COVID-19. The assay was immunoSEQ multiplex PCR, and TCRdb's table has in-frame clones only and misses some. The sample contains about 150,000 clones, 65% to 80% of which appear only once. The sequenced sample was PBMCs or T cells enriched from blood (not recorded which). The receptors derive from a woman in her 70s in a cohort exposed to, infected with or recovered from COVID-19 (not recorded which). Both conserved end residues are part of each CDR3. The order of the fields is D gene, J gene, clone size, V gene, CDR3 protein, CDR3 DNA. The D gene is left open where the match is weak. Size tells how often a clone was seen (once, few, many) or the class of an expanded clone, and some rows leave it out.

>.|TRBJ1-2|.|TRBV28
CASSLGLRVYTF
TGTGCCAGCAGTTTGGGACTCCGAGTCTACACCTTC
>.|TRBJ2-3|.|TRBV19
CASSRTASSTDTQYF
TGTGCCAGTAGTAGGACAGCTTCTAGCACAGATACGCAGTATTTT
>.|TRBJ1-2|.|TRBV28
CASNTANYGYTF
TGTGCCAGCAATACGGCTAACTATGGCTACACCTTC
>TRBD2|TRBJ2-7|.|TRBV7-8
CASSEGLASYEQYF
TGTGCCAGCAGCGAAGGACTAGCGTCCTACGAGCAGTACTTC
>.|TRBJ1-4|.|TRBV20-1
CSAPAGEKLFF
TGCAGTGCGCCGGCGGGGGAAAAACTGTTTTTT
>.|TRBJ1-4|few|TRBV19
CASSIERGEKLFF
TGTGCCAGTAGTATAGAGAGGGGGGAAAAACTGTTTTTT
>.|TRBJ1-1|.|TRBV18
CASSSLRNTEAFF
TGTGCCAGCTCATCTCTCAGGAACACTGAAGCTTTCTTT
>TRBD1|TRBJ2-1|.|TRBV7-3
CASSLAPGQVNNEQFF
TGTGCCAGCAGCTTAGCCCCGGGACAGGTCAACAATGAGCAGTTCTTC
>.|TRBJ2-1|.|TRBV3-1/TRBV3-2
CASRREVASYNEQFF
TGTGCCAGCCGCCGAGAGGTAGCCAGCTACAATGAGCAGTTCTTC
>.|TRBJ1-1|.|TRBV28
CASSSAGTEAFF
TGTGCCAGCAGTTCTGCAGGCACTGAAGCTTTCTTT
>.|TRBJ1-3|.|TRBV7-2
CASSAQGPGNTIYF
TGTGCCAGCAGCGCACAGGGTCCTGGAAACACCATATATTTT
>.|TRBJ2-1|.|TRBV10-1
CASSEGGNEQFF
TGCGCCAGCAGTGAGGGGGGGAATGAGCAGTTCTTC
>TRBD1|TRBJ1-2|.|TRBV18
CASSQVTGGEGYGYTF
TGTGCCAGCTCACAAGTAACAGGGGGCGAAGGCTATGGCTACACCTTC
>.|TRBJ2-7|.|TRBV5-1
CASSLAYTSYEQYF
TGCGCCAGCAGCTTGGCCTATACCTCCTACGAGCAGTACTTC
>.|TRBJ1-2|.|TRBV5-1
CASSLATQGGGYTF
TGCGCCAGCAGCTTGGCCACACAGGGTGGTGGCTACACCTTC
>.|TRBJ1-5|few|TRBV6-5
CATTSPNQPQHF
TGTGCCACTACCTCCCCCAATCAGCCCCAGCATTTT
>TRBD1|TRBJ2-2|.|TRBV2
CASSEGTGVPGELFF
TGTGCCAGCAGTGAAGGGACAGGGGTTCCCGGGGAGCTGTTTTTT